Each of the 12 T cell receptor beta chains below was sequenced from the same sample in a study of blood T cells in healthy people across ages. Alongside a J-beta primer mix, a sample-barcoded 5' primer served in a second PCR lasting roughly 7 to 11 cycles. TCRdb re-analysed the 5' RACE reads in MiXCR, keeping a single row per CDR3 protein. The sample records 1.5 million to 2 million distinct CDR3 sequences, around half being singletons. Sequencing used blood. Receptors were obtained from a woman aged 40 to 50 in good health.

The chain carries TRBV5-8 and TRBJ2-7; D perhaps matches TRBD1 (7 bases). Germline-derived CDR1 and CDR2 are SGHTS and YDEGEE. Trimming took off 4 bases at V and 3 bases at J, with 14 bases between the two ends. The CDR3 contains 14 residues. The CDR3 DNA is TGTGCCAGCAGCGCGGGACAGATTAACTACGAGCAGTACTTC. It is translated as CASSAGQINYEQYF. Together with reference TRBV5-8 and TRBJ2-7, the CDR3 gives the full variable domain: EAGVTQSPTHLIKTRGQQATLRCSPISGHTSVYWYQQALGLGLQFLLWYDEGEERNRGNFPPRFSGRQFPNYSSELNVNALELEDSALYLCASSAGQINYEQYFGPGTRLTVT.

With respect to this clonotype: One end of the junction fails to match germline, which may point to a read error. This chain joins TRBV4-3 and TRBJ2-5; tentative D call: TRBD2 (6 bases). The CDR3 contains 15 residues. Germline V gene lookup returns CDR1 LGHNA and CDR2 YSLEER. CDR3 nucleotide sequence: TGCGCCGGCAGCCAAGGGCAGTTGCGGGGCGTGACCCAGTACTTC. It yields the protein CAGSQGQLRGVTQYF.

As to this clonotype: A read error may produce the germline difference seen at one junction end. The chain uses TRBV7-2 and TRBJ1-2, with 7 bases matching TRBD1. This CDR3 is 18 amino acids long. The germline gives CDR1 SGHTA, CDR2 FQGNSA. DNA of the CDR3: TGTGCCAGCAGCTTAGGGGCCTCCAGACAGGGAGGGAACTCTGGCTACACCTTC. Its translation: CASSLGASRQGGNSGYTF.

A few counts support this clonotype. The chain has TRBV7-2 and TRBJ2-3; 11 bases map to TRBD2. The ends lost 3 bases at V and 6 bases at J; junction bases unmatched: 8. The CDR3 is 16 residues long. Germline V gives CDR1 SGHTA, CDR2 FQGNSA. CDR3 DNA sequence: TGTGCCAGCAGCTTTAAGGCGGCTAGCGGGGGGGATACGCAGTATTTT. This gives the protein CASSFKAASGGDTQYF.

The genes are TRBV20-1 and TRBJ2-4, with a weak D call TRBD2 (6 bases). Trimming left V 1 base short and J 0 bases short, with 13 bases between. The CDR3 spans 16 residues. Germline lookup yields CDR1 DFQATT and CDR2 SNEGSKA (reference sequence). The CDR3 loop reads CSARGRDSGAKNIQYF. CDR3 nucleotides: TGCAGTGCTAGAGGGAGGGACTCCGGAGCCAAAAACATTCAGTACTTC.

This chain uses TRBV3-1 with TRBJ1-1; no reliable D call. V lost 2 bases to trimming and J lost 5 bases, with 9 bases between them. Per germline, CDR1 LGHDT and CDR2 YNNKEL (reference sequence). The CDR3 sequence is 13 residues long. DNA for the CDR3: TGTGCCAGCAGCCAAACTGTCGGGACTGAAGCTTTCTTT. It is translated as CASSQTVGTEAFF.

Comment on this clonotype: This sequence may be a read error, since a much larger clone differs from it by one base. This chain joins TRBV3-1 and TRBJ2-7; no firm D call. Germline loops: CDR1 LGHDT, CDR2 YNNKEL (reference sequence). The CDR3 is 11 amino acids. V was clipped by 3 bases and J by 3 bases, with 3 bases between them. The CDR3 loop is CASSHFYEQYF. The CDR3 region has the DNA TGTGCCAGCAGCCATTTCTACGAGCAGTACTTC.

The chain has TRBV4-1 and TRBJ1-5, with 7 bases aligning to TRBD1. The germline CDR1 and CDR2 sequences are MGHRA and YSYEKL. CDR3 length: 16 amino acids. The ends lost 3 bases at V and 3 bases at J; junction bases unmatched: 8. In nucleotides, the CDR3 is TGCGCCAGCAGCCATACACCCGGGACAGCCAATCAGCCCCAGCATTTT. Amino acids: CASSHTPGTANQPQHF.

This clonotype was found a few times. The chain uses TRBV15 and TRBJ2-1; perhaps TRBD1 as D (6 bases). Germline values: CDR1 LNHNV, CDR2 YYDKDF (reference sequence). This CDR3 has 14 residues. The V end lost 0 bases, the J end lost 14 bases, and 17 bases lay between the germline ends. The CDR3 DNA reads TGTGCCACCAGCAGAGATGTGTCAGGGGACCAGAAGTTCTTC. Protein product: CATSRDVSGDQKFF.

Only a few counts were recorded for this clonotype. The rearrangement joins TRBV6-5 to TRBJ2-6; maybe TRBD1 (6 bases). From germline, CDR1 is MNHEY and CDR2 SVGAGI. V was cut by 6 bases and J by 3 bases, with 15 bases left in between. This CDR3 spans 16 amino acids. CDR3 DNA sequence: TGTGCCAGCAGCTCCGTCCAGGGGCTTGGGGCCAACGTCCTGACTTTC. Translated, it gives CASSSVQGLGANVLTF.

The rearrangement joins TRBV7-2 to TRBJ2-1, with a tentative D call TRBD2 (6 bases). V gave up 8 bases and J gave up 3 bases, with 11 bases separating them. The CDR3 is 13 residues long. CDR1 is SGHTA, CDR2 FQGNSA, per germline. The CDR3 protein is CASGGSRYNEQFF. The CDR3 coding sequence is TGTGCCAGCGGGGGGTCCCGCTACAATGAGCAGTTCTTC.

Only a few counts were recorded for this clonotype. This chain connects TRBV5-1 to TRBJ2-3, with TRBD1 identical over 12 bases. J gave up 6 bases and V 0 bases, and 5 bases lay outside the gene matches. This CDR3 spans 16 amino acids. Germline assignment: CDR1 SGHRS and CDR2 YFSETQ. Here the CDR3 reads CASSLVGQGARDTQYF. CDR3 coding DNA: TGCGCCAGCAGCTTGGTGGGACAGGGGGCTCGGGATACGCAGTATTTT. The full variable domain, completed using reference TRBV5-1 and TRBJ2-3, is KAGVTQTPRYLIKTRGQQVTLSCSPISGHRSVSWYQQTPGQGLQFLFEYFSETQRNKGNFPGRFSGRQFSNSRSEMNVSTLELGDSALYLCASSLVGQGARDTQYFGPGTRLTVL.